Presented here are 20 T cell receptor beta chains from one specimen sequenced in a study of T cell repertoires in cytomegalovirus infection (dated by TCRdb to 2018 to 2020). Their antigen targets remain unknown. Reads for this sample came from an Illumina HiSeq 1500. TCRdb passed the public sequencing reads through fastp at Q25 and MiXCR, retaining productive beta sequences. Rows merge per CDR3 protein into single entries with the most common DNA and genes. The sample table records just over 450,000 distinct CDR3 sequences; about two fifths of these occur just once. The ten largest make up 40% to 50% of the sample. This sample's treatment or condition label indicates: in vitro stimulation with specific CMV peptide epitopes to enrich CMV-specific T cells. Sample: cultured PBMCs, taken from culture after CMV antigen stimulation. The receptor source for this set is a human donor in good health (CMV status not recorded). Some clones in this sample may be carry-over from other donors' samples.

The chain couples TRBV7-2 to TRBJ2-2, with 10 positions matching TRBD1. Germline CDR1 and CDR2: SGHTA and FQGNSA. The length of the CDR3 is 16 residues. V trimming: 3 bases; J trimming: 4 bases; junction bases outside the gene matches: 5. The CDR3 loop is CASSLPGQGFTGELFF. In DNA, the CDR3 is TGTGCCAGCAGCTTGCCGGGACAGGGGTTCACCGGGGAGCTGTTTTTT.

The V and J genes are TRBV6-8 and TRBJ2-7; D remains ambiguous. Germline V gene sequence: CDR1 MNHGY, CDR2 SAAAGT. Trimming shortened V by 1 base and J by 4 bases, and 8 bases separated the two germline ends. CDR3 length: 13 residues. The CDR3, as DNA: TGTGCCAGCAGTTACTTTCAAAATTACGAGCAGTACTTC. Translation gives CASSYFQNYEQYF.

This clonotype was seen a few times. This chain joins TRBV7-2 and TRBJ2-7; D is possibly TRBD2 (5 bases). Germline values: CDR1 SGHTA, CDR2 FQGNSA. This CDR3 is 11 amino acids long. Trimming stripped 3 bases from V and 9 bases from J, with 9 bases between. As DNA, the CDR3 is TGTGCCAGCAGCTTCGGGGAGTGGCAGTACTTC. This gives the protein CASSFGEWQYF.

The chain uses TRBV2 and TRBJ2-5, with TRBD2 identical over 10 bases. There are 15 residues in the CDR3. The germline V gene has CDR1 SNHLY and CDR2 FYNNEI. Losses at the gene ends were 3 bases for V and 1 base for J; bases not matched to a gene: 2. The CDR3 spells CASSDSSGGQETQYF. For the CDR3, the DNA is TGTGCCAGCAGTGATTCTAGCGGGGGCCAAGAGACCCAGTACTTC.

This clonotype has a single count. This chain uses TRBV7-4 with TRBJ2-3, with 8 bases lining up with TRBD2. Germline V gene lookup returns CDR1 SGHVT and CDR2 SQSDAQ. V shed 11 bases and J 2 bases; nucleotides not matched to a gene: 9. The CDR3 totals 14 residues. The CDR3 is CAPAGAPFTDTQYF. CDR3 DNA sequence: TGTGCCCCAGCGGGGGCCCCTTTCACAGATACGCAGTATTTT. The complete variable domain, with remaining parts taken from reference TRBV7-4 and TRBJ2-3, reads GAGVSQSPRYKVAKRGRDVALRCDSISGHVTLYWYRQTLGQGSEVLTYSQSDAQRDKSGRPSGRFSAERPERSVSTLKIQRTEQGDSAVYLCAPAGAPFTDTQYFGPGTRLTVL.

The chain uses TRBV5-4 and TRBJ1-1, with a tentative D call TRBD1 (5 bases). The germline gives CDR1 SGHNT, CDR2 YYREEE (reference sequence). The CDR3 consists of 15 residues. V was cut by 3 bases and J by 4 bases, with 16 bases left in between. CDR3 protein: CASSSRGAVGTEAFF. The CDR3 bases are TGTGCCAGCAGCTCCAGAGGGGCAGTTGGCACTGAAGCTTTCTTT. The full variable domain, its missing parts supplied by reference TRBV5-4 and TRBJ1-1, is ETGVTQSPTHLIKTRGQQVTLRCSSQSGHNTVSWYQQALGQGPQFIFQYYREEENGRGNFPPRFSGLQFPNYSSELNVNALELDDSALYLCASSSRGAVGTEAFFGQGTRLTVV.

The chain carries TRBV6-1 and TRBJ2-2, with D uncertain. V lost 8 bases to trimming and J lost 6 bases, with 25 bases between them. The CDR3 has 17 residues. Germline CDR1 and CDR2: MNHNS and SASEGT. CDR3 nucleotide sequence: TGTGCCAGCCTGAGAGACCCTAGGGAATTTTATGCCGGGGAGCTGTTTTTT. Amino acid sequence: CASLRDPREFYAGELFF.

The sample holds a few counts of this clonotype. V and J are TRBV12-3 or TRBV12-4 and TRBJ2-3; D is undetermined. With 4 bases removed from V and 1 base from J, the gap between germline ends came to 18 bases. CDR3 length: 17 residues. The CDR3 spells CASSSQFFGSGTDTQYF. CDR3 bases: TGTGCCAGCAGTTCCCAGTTTTTTGGGTCTGGCACAGATACGCAGTATTTT.

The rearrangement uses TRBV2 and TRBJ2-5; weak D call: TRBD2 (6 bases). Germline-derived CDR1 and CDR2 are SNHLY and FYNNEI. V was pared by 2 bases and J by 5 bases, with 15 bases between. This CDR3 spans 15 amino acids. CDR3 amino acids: CASSEIPTRVETQYF. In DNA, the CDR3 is TGTGCCAGCAGTGAAATCCCGACTAGGGTTGAGACCCAGTACTTC.

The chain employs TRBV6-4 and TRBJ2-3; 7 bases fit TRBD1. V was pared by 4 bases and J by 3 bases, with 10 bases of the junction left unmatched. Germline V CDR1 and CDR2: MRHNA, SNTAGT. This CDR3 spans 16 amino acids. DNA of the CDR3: TGTGCCAGCAGTGTGTGCACAGGGGATGTGACAGATACGCAGTATTTT. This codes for CASSVCTGDVTDTQYF.

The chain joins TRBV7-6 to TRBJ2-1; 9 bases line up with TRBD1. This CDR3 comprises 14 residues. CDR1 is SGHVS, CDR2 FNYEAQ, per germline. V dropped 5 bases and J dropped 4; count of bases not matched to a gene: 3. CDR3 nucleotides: TGTGCCAGCAGCGAGGACAGGGGTTACAATGAGCAGTTCTTC. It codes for CASSEDRGYNEQFF.

The CDR3: CASLGWQGGNQPQHF. The CDR3 DNA is TGTGCCAGCCTGGGGTGGCAGGGTGGCAATCAGCCCCAGCATTTT. The V gene is TRBV6-1, the J gene TRBJ1-5; TRBD1 is a possible D gene (5 bases). Trimming pared 8 bases from V and 2 bases from J, leaving 16 bases between. Germline CDR1 reads MNHNS; CDR2 reads SASEGT. This CDR3 spans 15 amino acids.

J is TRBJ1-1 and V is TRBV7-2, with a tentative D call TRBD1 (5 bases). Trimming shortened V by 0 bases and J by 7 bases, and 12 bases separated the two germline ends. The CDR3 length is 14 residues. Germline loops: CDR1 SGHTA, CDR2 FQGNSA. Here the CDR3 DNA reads TGTGCCAGCAGCTTAGCCGGGGGATCAGGTGAAGCTTTCTTT. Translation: CASSLAGGSGEAFF.

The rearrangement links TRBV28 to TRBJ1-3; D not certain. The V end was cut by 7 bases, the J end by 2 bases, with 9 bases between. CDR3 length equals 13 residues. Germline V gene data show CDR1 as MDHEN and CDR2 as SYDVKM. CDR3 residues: CASINDAGNTIYF. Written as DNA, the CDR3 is TGTGCCAGCATCAACGATGCTGGAAACACCATATATTTT.

CDR3 region: CASSQDRRFLNSPLHF. Here the CDR3 DNA reads TGCGCCAGCAGCCAAGATCGGCGGTTTCTGAATTCACCCCTCCACTTT. The rearrangement links TRBV4-3 to TRBJ1-6; no clear D. This CDR3 is built from 16 residues. CDR1 is LGHNA, CDR2 YSLEER, per germline. Deletions cut 0 bases from V and 7 bases from J, with 13 bases between.

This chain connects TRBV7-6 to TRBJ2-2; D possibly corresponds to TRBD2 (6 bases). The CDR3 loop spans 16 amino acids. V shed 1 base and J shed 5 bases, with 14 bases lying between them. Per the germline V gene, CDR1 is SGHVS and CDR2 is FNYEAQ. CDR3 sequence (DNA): TGTGCCAGCAGCTTAGGGAGCGGGCTTGGGACCGGGGAGCTGTTTTTT. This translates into CASSLGSGLGTGELFF.

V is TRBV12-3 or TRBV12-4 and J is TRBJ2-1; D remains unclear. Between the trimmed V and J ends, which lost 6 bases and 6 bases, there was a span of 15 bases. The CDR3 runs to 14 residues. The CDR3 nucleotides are TGTGCCAGCAGCCCCTTTTCTAGGGTCAATGAGCAGTTCTTC. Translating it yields CASSPFSRVNEQFF.

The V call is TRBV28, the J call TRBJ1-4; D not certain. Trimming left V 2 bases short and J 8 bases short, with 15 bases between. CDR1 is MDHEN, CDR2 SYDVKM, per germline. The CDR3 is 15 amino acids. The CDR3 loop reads CASSLAWAHPEKLFF. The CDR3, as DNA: TGTGCCAGCAGTTTAGCCTGGGCCCACCCCGAAAAACTGTTTTTT.

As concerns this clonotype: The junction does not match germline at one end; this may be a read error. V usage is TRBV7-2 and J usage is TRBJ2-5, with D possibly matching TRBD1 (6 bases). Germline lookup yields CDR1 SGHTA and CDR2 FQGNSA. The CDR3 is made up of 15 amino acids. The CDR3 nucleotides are TGTGCCAGCAGCCTGGACAGAGGGGTCCAAAAGACCCAGTACTTC. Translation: CASSLDRGVQKTQYF.

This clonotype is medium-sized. CDR3 sequence (DNA): TGTGCCAGCAGCCCCCGAAAGACTAGCGGGACGAACACCGGGGAGCTGTTTTTT. Encoded protein: CASSPRKTSGTNTGELFF. This chain links TRBV7-9 with TRBJ2-2; 11 bases map to TRBD2. Germline lookup yields CDR1 SEHNR and CDR2 FQNEAQ (reference sequence). The junction had 8 bases not matched to a gene; V was cut back by 5 bases and J by 0 bases. The CDR3 consists of 18 residues.